A few counts support the clone carrying this T cell receptor (beta chain). Its antigen is still unknown. The record originates from a study of T-cell reconstitution after alpha-beta-depleted transplantation in children. Germline V gene lookup returns CDR1 SGHAT and CDR2 FQNNGV. The CDR3 extends over 18 amino acids. Deletions cut 0 bases from V and 0 bases from J, with 15 bases between. Study-level findings and limits: From newly produced T cells came most of the T-cell counts and diversity one year after transplant. The origin of alpha-beta T cells about two months after transplant was reportedly several hundred expanded graft clones.

Unique molecular identifiers were used in preparing the TCRbeta library. TCRdb itself ran the PCR reads through MiXCR, one entry per CDR3 protein. The sample has 550,000 to 600,000 distinct CDR3 sequences; 20% to 25% are singletons. V gene TRBV11-2 combines with J gene TRBJ1-3, with a tentative D call TRBD1 (5 bases). This clonotype was sampled from a boy younger than two who had a stem cell transplant for acute myeloid leukemia, so the T cells may come from the graft donor. Specimen: PBMCs, mostly from graft donor cells, collected 360 days after TCRalphabeta/CD19-depleted stem cell transplant. In nucleotides, the CDR3 is TGTGCCAGCAGCTTAGAGCCGATACAGGTGTTCTCTGGAAACACCATATATTTT. This gives the protein CASSLEPIQVFSGNTIYF.